A single sample gave rise to the 6 T cell receptor beta chains below, sequenced in a study of cytomegalovirus exposure and HLA in healthy donors. 60 Vbeta and 13 Jbeta primers were used in PCR. Here immunoSEQ multiplex PCR was the method, and the copy in TCRdb shows in-frame clones only, minus some. This sample yields fewer than 150,000 clones, of which about 73% are seen a single time; around 3.7% belongs to the top ten. The sequenced sample consisted of PBMCs. The receptor source for this set is a woman between 40 and 50 years old in good health and CMV-seronegative.

This chain links TRBV28 with TRBJ2-7, with a weak D call TRBD1 (6 bases). Trimming took 5 bases from V and 0 from J, leaving 11 bases between them. The germline V gene has CDR1 MDHEN and CDR2 SYDVKM. This CDR3 has 14 residues. CDR3 DNA sequence: TGTGCCAGCAGTCTGCCCAGGGGCTCCTACGAGCAGTACTTC. The encoded protein is CASSLPRGSYEQYF.

V usage is TRBV6-1 and J usage is TRBJ2-1; 7 bases are a match to TRBD2. This CDR3 region has 16 residues. V shed 4 bases and J 0 bases; nucleotides not matched to a gene: 6. Germline CDR1 is MNHNS and CDR2 is SASEGT. In nucleotides, the CDR3 is TGTGCCAGCAGTGTAGCTAGCGGACCCTCCTACAATGAGCAGTTCTTC. As protein: CASSVASGPSYNEQFF.

The V gene is TRBV5-1, the J gene TRBJ2-5; 7 nucleotides align to TRBD1. V trimming: 0 bases; J trimming: 5 bases; junction bases outside the gene matches: 4. CDR3 length: 14 residues. CDR1 SGHRS and CDR2 YFSETQ come from the germline V gene. The CDR3 here is CASSLGGGKETQYF. The CDR3 DNA is TGCGCCAGCAGCTTGGGAGGGGGCAAGGAGACCCAGTACTTC.

This sequence joins TRBV5-5 and TRBJ1-1; TRBD1 is a possible D gene (5 bases). CDR1 SGHKS and CDR2 YYEKEE come from the germline V gene (reference sequence). V lost 4 bases to trimming and J lost 12 bases, with 22 bases between them. This CDR3 spans 14 amino acids. CDR3 coding DNA: TGTGCCAGCAGCCCGGAGGGTGATCGACAGAGGACTTTCTTT. Its protein product is CASSPEGDRQRTFF.

The chain uses TRBV9 and TRBJ1-2; D remains ambiguous. Trimming left V 5 bases short and J 4 bases short, with 6 bases between. There are 11 residues in the CDR3. CDR1 and CDR2 from the germline V gene are SGDLS and YYNGEE. The CDR3 nucleotides are TGTGCCAGCAGTTCCATCTATGGCTACACCTTC. Residues: CASSSIYGYTF.

The V gene is TRBV7-2, the J gene TRBJ2-3, with D possibly TRBD1 on 5 matching bases. The CDR3 covers 16 residues. The V end was cut by 6 bases, the J end by 1 base, with 17 bases between. The germline V gene has CDR1 SGHTA and CDR2 FQGNSA. The DNA of the CDR3 is TGTGCCAGCAGGGACATCGGGCGGCTCGGCACAGATACGCAGTATTTT. Its protein product is CASRDIGRLGTDTQYF.